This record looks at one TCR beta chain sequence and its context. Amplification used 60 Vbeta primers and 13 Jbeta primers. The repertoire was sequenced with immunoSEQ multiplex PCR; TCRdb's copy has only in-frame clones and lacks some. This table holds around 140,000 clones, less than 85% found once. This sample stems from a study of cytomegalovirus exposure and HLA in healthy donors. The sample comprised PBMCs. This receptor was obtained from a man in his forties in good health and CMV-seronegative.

CDR3 sequence (DNA): TGTGCCAGCAGCTGGGGAGGAATTGTGAACACTGAAGCTTTCTTT. Protein sequence: CASSWGGIVNTEAFF. This chain uses TRBV5-5 with TRBJ1-1; D gene uncertain. Trimming shortened V by 3 bases and J by 0 bases, and 12 bases separated the two germline ends. There are 15 residues in the CDR3. Germline V lookup: CDR1 SGHKS, CDR2 YYEKEE (reference sequence).